This TCR beta chain appears in the sequencing data of a study of blood T cell repertoires in COVID-19. Looking at the study overall: Whether acute or convalescent, the COVID-19 samples came from the United States, Italy and Spain. Nucleic acid was either cDNA or gDNA, and it came from T cells, B-cell-depleted T cells, or PBMCs.

Authors' data handling: How many nucleated cells were present was estimated from reference gene primer amplification. The method was immunoSEQ multiplex PCR; TCRdb's version includes in-frame clones alone and lacks a portion of them. V and J calls and clone size follow that table, whereas D and trimming were derived from the DNA. The sample gives around 320,000 clones, about 91% of which show up once; 6.9% is in the top ten. Trimming pared 7 bases from V and 4 bases from J, leaving 17 bases between. This CDR3 is built from 14 residues. The germline gives CDR1 SGHRS, CDR2 YFSETQ. The specimen sequenced was peripheral blood. This TCR was sampled from a woman aged 25 to 39 who had recovered from COVID-19. V is TRBV5-1 and J is TRBJ2-5; a possible D gene is TRBD1 (6 bases). The CDR3 region has the DNA TGCGCCAGCCACCCTGGGGGCACCTCAGAGACCCAGTACTTC. Translating gives CASHPGGTSETQYF.